This section outlines one TCR beta chain sequence together with its context. The antigen remains undetermined. TCRdb reprocessed the reads via MiXCR and lists one record per CDR3 protein. The sample gives around 430,000 distinct CDR3 sequences, about 42% of which show up once; around 45% is in the top ten. In germline, CDR1 is SGHAT, CDR2 FQNNGV. Trimming removed 5 bases from V and 6 bases from J; junction bases left unmatched: 21. The length of the CDR3 is 19 residues. The sample belongs to a study of T cell repertoires in cytomegalovirus infection. Across the whole study: It was recently identified HLA-C-restricted and well-studied HLA-B-restricted CMV epitopes that the study used. Public signatures in TCR beta pointed to CMV infection and matching HLA type.

Study-wide results and caveats: Carriers of CMV and the relevant HLA type were discriminated by public TCR beta frequency. Predominance within the ex vivo response was attributable to HLA-C-restricted CMV-specific TCR beta clonotypes.

This TCR was recovered from a human donor in good health (CMV status not recorded). Some clones in this sample may be carry-over from other donors' samples. The starting material was cultured PBMCs, obtained from culture after CMV antigen stimulation. The chain carries TRBV11-2 and TRBJ2-7, with 11 bases identical to TRBD2. As DNA, the CDR3 is TGTGCCAGCAGCCCCCGCCCCCCGGGACTAGCGGCCCTTCCCCTCGAGCAGTACTTC. Its translation: CASSPRPPGLAALPLEQYF. The whole variable domain, filled in from reference TRBV11-2 and TRBJ2-7, reads EAGVAQSPRYKIIEKRQSVAFWCNPISGHATLYWYQQILGQGPKLLIQFQNNGVVDDSQLPKDRFSAERLKGVDSTLKIQPAKLEDSAVYLCASSPRPPGLAALPLEQYFGPGTRLTVT.